A single sample gave rise to the 32 T cell receptor beta chains below, sequenced in a study of cytomegalovirus exposure and HLA in healthy donors. Data came from immunoSEQ multiplex PCR; TCRdb stores just in-frame clones and leaves some out. This sample has under 200,000 clones; less than 90% occur once, and the top ten carry 5.5% to 6%. The source material was PBMCs. The receptors were sampled from a woman between 25 and 40 years old in good health and CMV-seronegative.

In its sample, this clone was seen a few times. V is TRBV19 and J is TRBJ2-5; TRBD2 matches at 7 bases. The V gene end was trimmed by 5 bases and the J gene end by 5 bases; junction bases not matched to a gene: 5. Germline values: CDR1 LNHDA, CDR2 SQIVND (reference sequence). The CDR3 length is 13 residues. CDR3 sequence: CASSGGRGETQYF. The DNA for the CDR3 is TGTGCCAGTAGTGGCGGGAGAGGGGAGACCCAGTACTTC.

The chain has TRBV27 and TRBJ1-2, with D possibly matching TRBD1 (5 bases). In germline, CDR1 is MNHEY, CDR2 SMNVEV (reference sequence). Deletions cut 5 bases from V and 7 bases from J, with 23 bases between. The CDR3 totals 16 residues. The CDR3 loop is CASSPSMGVRTFGYTF. CDR3 in DNA: TGTGCCAGCAGTCCTAGTATGGGGGTACGGACGTTTGGCTACACCTTC.

The chain is built from TRBV4-3 and TRBJ1-2; D remains unclear. The CDR3 has 14 residues. The germline V and J ends were trimmed by 0 bases and 4 bases, with 9 bases remaining between them. Germline assignment: CDR1 LGHNA and CDR2 YSLEER. The CDR3 DNA sequence: TGCGCCAGCAGCCAAGAGACGGGCCTCTATGGCTACACCTTC. Residues: CASSQETGLYGYTF.

The V call is TRBV20-1, the J call TRBJ2-7; D not certain. Trimming took off 5 bases at V and 10 bases at J, with 12 bases between the two ends. CDR3 length: 10 amino acids. Germline values: CDR1 DFQATT, CDR2 SNEGSKA (reference sequence). The CDR3 is CSAGDRVQYF. CDR3 nucleotide sequence: TGCAGTGCTGGTGATCGTGTTCAGTACTTC.

V is TRBV20-1 and J is TRBJ1-2; D uncertain. V shed 3 bases and J shed 3 bases, with 5 bases lying between them. Germline V gene sequence: CDR1 DFQATT, CDR2 SNEGSKA (reference sequence). CDR3 length equals 11 residues. The CDR3 DNA reads as TGCAGTGCTAGGTTGGACTATGGCTACACCTTC. Protein sequence: CSARLDYGYTF.

This rearrangement joins TRBV19 to TRBJ1-5; D is ambiguous. The CDR3 length is 15 residues. The ends were cut back, 1 base at V and 2 bases at J, with 9 bases in the middle. The V gene's germline CDR1 is LNHDA and CDR2 SQIVND (reference sequence). CDR3 amino acids: CASSIGRQRNQPQHF. The CDR3 DNA is TGTGCCAGTAGTATAGGTCGGCAGCGCAATCAGCCCCAGCATTTT.

The rearrangement uses TRBV5-6 and TRBJ1-1, with D hard to call. CDR1 and CDR2 from the germline V gene are SGHDT and YYEEEE. V was trimmed by 0 bases and J by 7 bases, leaving 10 bases between them. This CDR3 has 13 residues. CDR3 sequence: CASSLGGSDEAFF. CDR3 in DNA: TGTGCCAGCAGCTTGGGTGGGTCAGATGAAGCTTTCTTT. The complete variable domain, with remaining parts taken from reference TRBV5-6 and TRBJ1-1, reads DAGVTQSPTHLIKTRGQQVTLRCSPKSGHDTVSWYQQALGQGPQFIFQYYEEEERQRGNFPDRFSGHQFPNYSSELNVNALLLGDSALYLCASSLGGSDEAFFGQGTRLTVV.

This clone was picked up a small number of times. CDR3 DNA: TGTGCCAGTAGTATAACCGCAGGCTACGAGCAGTACTTC. Residues: CASSITAGYEQYF. The chain recombines TRBV19 with TRBJ2-7; D not certain. The CDR3 runs 13 residues. Per the germline V gene, CDR1 is LNHDA and CDR2 is SQIVND (reference sequence). V lost 2 bases, J lost 3 bases, and 8 bases lay in between.

The rearrangement links TRBV5-1 to TRBJ2-7; tentative D call: TRBD1 (5 bases). Germline V gene data show CDR1 as SGHRS and CDR2 as YFSETQ. V shed 0 bases and J shed 0 bases, with 10 bases lying between them. This CDR3 region has 15 residues. The CDR3 nucleotides read TGCGCCAGCAGCTTGGCGGGCAGGGCCTCCTACGAGCAGTACTTC. It yields the protein CASSLAGRASYEQYF.

The V call is TRBV7-9, the J call TRBJ1-3; the match to TRBD1 covers 7 bases. Germline V gene data show CDR1 as SEHNR and CDR2 as FQNEAQ (reference sequence). The CDR3 runs 15 residues. With V trimmed by 6 bases and J by 0 bases, 5 bases remained unmatched. The DNA for the CDR3 is TGTGCCAGCAGGTGGGACAGTCCCTCTGGAAACACCATATATTTT. It yields the protein CASRWDSPSGNTIYF. Based on the CDR3 plus reference TRBV7-9 and TRBJ1-3, the full variable domain is DTGVSQNPRHKITKRGQNVTFRCDPISEHNRLYWYRQTLGQGPEFLTYFQNEAQLEKSRLLSDRFSAERPKGSFSTLEIQRTEQGDSAMYLCASRWDSPSGNTIYFGEGSWLTVV.

The rearrangement joins TRBV27 to TRBJ2-4; TRBD2 is a possible D gene (6 bases). The CDR3 consists of 13 residues. V was pared by 3 bases and J by 9 bases, with 12 bases between. The germline V gene encodes CDR1 MNHEY and CDR2 SMNVEV (reference sequence). The CDR3 bases are TGTGCCAGCAGTTTGTCGCTGGGGGGCATTCAGTACTTC. Its protein is CASSLSLGGIQYF.

The chain joins TRBV5-6 to TRBJ2-7, with D perhaps TRBD2 (7 bases). Trimming stripped 4 bases from V and 2 bases from J, with 16 bases between. CDR1 is SGHDT, CDR2 YYEEEE, per germline. The CDR3 runs 15 residues. This chain's CDR3 is CASSGEAGAPYEQYF. The DNA for the CDR3 is TGTGCCAGCAGCGGGGAGGCGGGGGCCCCCTACGAGCAGTACTTC.

The rearrangement links TRBV27 to TRBJ2-3; weak D call: TRBD2 (6 bases). The CDR3 has 12 residues. The germline V gene encodes CDR1 MNHEY and CDR2 SMNVEV (reference sequence). Trimming left V 8 bases short and J 2 bases short, with 8 bases between. In DNA, the CDR3 is TGTGCCAGCCGGGAGAACACAGATACGCAGTATTTT. Its translation is CASRENTDTQYF.

J is TRBJ1-1 and V is TRBV5-4; possible D gene TRBD1, 5 bases. This CDR3 is 14 amino acids long. V was clipped by 3 bases and J by 3 bases, with 12 bases between them. CDR1 and CDR2 from the germline V gene are SGHNT and YYREEE (reference sequence). The CDR3 here is CASSSKGDYTEAFF. As DNA, the CDR3 is TGTGCCAGCAGCTCGAAAGGGGACTACACTGAAGCTTTCTTT.

The rearrangement joins TRBV5-8 to TRBJ2-3; D is perhaps TRBD2 (5 bases). Per the germline V gene, CDR1 is SGHTS and CDR2 is YDEGEE. V gave up 4 bases and J gave up 2 bases, with 8 bases separating them. The CDR3 extends over 13 amino acids. CDR3 loop: CASSRDYTDTQYF. The DNA of the CDR3 is TGTGCCAGCAGCAGAGACTACACAGATACGCAGTATTTT.

This clone was detected ten times or more. The chain carries TRBV7-8 and TRBJ2-1; 13 bases agree with TRBD2. The V and J ends lost 9 bases and 4 bases, in that order; junction bases with no gene match: 12. This CDR3 has 17 residues. Germline V gives CDR1 SGHVS, CDR2 FQNEAQ. In DNA form, the CDR3 reads TGTGCCAGTACACGCGGGACTAGCGGGAATCAGTACAATGAGCAGTTCTTC. Translation: CASTRGTSGNQYNEQFF.

In regard to this clone: The same CDR3 can be traced to other DNA sequences in this sample. V usage is TRBV6-6 and J usage is TRBJ1-5, with D possibly being TRBD1 (5 bases). In germline, CDR1 is MNHNY, CDR2 SVGAGI (reference sequence). The CDR3 covers 15 residues. The V end lost 0 bases, the J end lost 0 bases, and 6 bases lay between the germline ends. The CDR3 DNA is TGTGCCAGCAGTTACTCCCAGGGTAGCAATCAGCCCCAGCATTTT. Amino acid sequence: CASSYSQGSNQPQHF.

The rearrangement joins TRBV6-1 to TRBJ2-2; weak D call: TRBD2 (6 bases). Germline CDR1 MNHNS, CDR2 SASEGT. Trimming cost V 6 bases and J 9 bases, with 14 bases left between them. This CDR3 has 13 residues. The CDR3 is CASSLGLNRELFF. Here the CDR3 DNA reads TGTGCCAGCAGCTTGGGACTGAACCGGGAGCTGTTTTTT.

The genes are TRBV9 and TRBJ2-2; 10 bases fit TRBD1. There are 17 residues in the CDR3. The J segment lost 4 bases and the V segment lost 0 bases, leaving 6 bases of the junction unmatched. CDR1 SGDLS and CDR2 YYNGEE come from the germline V gene. The CDR3 DNA is TGTGCCAGCAGCGTAGTGGGGACAGGGGCTTCCACCGGGGAGCTGTTTTTT. This encodes CASSVVGTGASTGELFF.

The V call is TRBV7-8, the J call TRBJ2-1; a possible D gene is TRBD2 (5 bases). V lost 5 bases and J lost 6, with 5 bases in between. Germline CDR1 is SGHVS and CDR2 is FQNEAQ. The CDR3 runs to 11 residues. The CDR3 loop reads CASSRGNEQFF. The CDR3 region has the DNA TGTGCCAGCAGCCGGGGCAATGAGCAGTTCTTC. The full variable domain, rest sourced from reference TRBV7-8 and TRBJ2-1, is GAGVSQSPRYKVAKRGQDVALRCDPISGHVSLFWYQQALGQGPEFLTYFQNEAQLDKSGLPSDRFFAERPEGSVSTLKIQRTQQEDSAVYLCASSRGNEQFFGPGTRLTVL.

The chain couples TRBV4-2 to TRBJ2-5; D is perhaps TRBD2 (6 bases). V was shortened by 0 bases and J by 4 bases, with 12 bases between the two germline ends. This CDR3 has 15 amino acids. The germline V gene has CDR1 LGHNA and CDR2 YNFKEQ. CDR3: CASSQDLDSGETQYF. The CDR3 DNA reads TGTGCCAGCAGCCAAGATCTTGATAGCGGAGAGACCCAGTACTTC.

This clone was recorded once. This chain joins TRBV4-2 and TRBJ2-7; TRBD2 agrees at 8 bases. This CDR3 contains 15 residues. The germline V gene has CDR1 LGHNA and CDR2 YNFKEQ. V lost 0 bases and J lost 3; bases outside the gene matches: 4. CDR3 nucleotide sequence: TGTGCCAGCAGCCAAGAACGTAGCGGGGACTACGAGCAGTACTTC. Its translation is CASSQERSGDYEQYF.

The V gene is TRBV28, the J gene TRBJ2-3; unclear D gene. The V and J ends lost 8 bases and 4 bases respectively, with 10 bases between them. This CDR3 is 12 amino acids long. Germline-derived CDR1 and CDR2 are MDHEN and SYDVKM. CDR3 coding DNA: TGTGCCAGCTCCCCCGTCCCAGATACGCAGTATTTT. It translates to CASSPVPDTQYF. Together with reference TRBV28 and TRBJ2-3, the CDR3 gives the full variable domain: DVKVTQSSRYLVKRTGEKVFLECVQDMDHENMFWYRQDPGLGLRLIYFSYDVKMKEKGDIPEGYSVSREKKERFSLILESASTNQTSMYLCASSPVPDTQYFGPGTRLTVL.

This rearrangement joins TRBV11-2 to TRBJ1-2, with D unresolved. V lost 4 bases and J 7 bases, leaving 13 bases between the germline ends. In germline, CDR1 is SGHAT, CDR2 FQNNGV. This CDR3 region has 13 residues. CDR3 loop: CASSWDLKRGYTF. DNA of the CDR3: TGTGCCAGCAGCTGGGATTTAAAGCGTGGCTACACCTTC.

The chain joins TRBV7-2 to TRBJ1-2, with 8 bases lining up with TRBD1. The ends lost 5 bases at V and 3 bases at J; junction bases unmatched: 17. The CDR3 has 18 amino acids. Germline V CDR1 and CDR2: SGHTA, FQGNSA. The CDR3 reads CASSLGTQRQGRDYGYTF. DNA of the CDR3: TGTGCCAGCAGCCTGGGAACCCAACGACAGGGGCGCGACTATGGCTACACCTTC.

The CDR3 nucleotides are TGCGCCAGCAGCCAAGAGACCGGGTCCCCCTACGAGCAGTACTTC. Protein product: CASSQETGSPYEQYF. This chain uses TRBV4-1 with TRBJ2-7; D gene uncertain. The CDR3 is 15 amino acids. V lost 0 bases and J 2 bases, leaving 11 bases between the germline ends. Germline V gene lookup returns CDR1 MGHRA and CDR2 YSYEKL.

This chain connects TRBV27 to TRBJ2-1; 12 bases are a match to TRBD2. Germline CDR1 reads MNHEY; CDR2 reads SMNVEV (reference sequence). CDR3 length equals 16 residues. Unmatched junction bases numbered 11, after V lost 7 bases and J lost 7 bases. CDR3 sequence reads: CASTFTLAGGRNEQFF. Written as DNA, the CDR3 is TGTGCCAGCACATTCACTCTAGCGGGAGGGAGGAATGAGCAGTTCTTC.

The chain employs TRBV28 and TRBJ2-1; 13 positions agree with TRBD2. CDR3 size: 14 residues. Germline V gives CDR1 MDHEN, CDR2 SYDVKM. With V trimmed by 7 bases and J by 7 bases, 4 bases remained unmatched. The CDR3 reads CASTTSGRLNEQFF. CDR3 in DNA: TGTGCCAGCACGACTAGCGGGAGGTTGAATGAGCAGTTCTTC.

The CDR3 DNA reads TGTGCCAGCAGAGGCGGGTTTAGCACAGATACGCAGTATTTT. It specifies CASRGGFSTDTQYF. The V and J genes are TRBV6-6 and TRBJ2-3; tentative D call: TRBD2 (5 bases). Trimming took 6 bases from V and 0 from J, leaving 10 bases between them. The CDR3 covers 14 residues. CDR1 is MNHNY and CDR2 is SVGAGI in the germline V gene (reference sequence).

This chain connects TRBV19 to TRBJ2-7; 7 bases are shared with TRBD2. Looked up from germline, CDR1 is LNHDA and CDR2 is SQIVND (reference sequence). The junction had 21 bases not matched to a gene; V was cut back by 11 bases and J by 2 bases. The CDR3 is made up of 17 amino acids. CDR3 nucleotide sequence: TGTGCCGGACCGGAACCGCGGAGGCGGGAGAACACCTACGAGCAGTACTTC. The encoded protein is CAGPEPRRRENTYEQYF.

The chain has TRBV19 and TRBJ2-1; 9 positions match TRBD2. The CDR3 runs 15 residues. The V and J ends lost 6 bases and 1 base, in that order; junction bases with no gene match: 4. Per germline, CDR1 LNHDA and CDR2 SQIVND (reference sequence). CDR3 nucleotides: TGTGCCAGTAGCAAAACTAGCGGGTCCTACAATGAGCAGTTCTTC. It yields the protein CASSKTSGSYNEQFF. The full variable domain, with the rest looked up from reference TRBV19 and TRBJ2-1, is DGGITQSPKYLFRKEGQNVTLSCEQNLNHDAMYWYRQDPGQGLRLIYYSQIVNDFQKGDIAEGYSVSREKKESFPLTVTSAQKNPTAFYLCASSKTSGSYNEQFFGPGTRLTVL.

Here the CDR3 reads CSVGDRGNKNIQYF. The CDR3 DNA reads as TGCAGCGTTGGGGACAGGGGAAACAAAAACATTCAGTACTTC. The rearrangement joins TRBV29-1 to TRBJ2-4, with 10 nucleotides matching TRBD1. The CDR3 runs 14 residues. Germline V gives CDR1 SQVTM, CDR2 ANQGSEA. The junction had 3 bases not matched to a gene; V was cut back by 4 bases and J by 3 bases.